A selection of T cell receptor beta chains follows, all from one sample in a study of blood T cells in healthy people across ages. TCRdb passed the 5' RACE reads through MiXCR, listing each CDR3 protein once. The table has about 730,000 distinct CDR3 sequences, about 40% seen once. The source material was blood. These receptors originate from a woman aged 55-75 years in good health. The CDR3 runs from the conserved cysteine through the conserved F or W. D genes are given only for firm matches. Clone size is given for some rows only: seen once, a few or many times, or a class if the clone is expanded.

J gene,D gene,V gene,clone size,CDR3 protein,CDR3 DNA
TRBJ2-7,NA,TRBV20-1,NA,CSARDQRSPTYEQYF,TGCAGTGCTAGAGATCAACGCAGCCCAACCTACGAGCAGTACTTC
TRBJ2-7,NA,TRBV2,NA,CASSGIYEQYF,TGTGCCAGCAGTGGAATTTACGAGCAGTACTTC
TRBJ2-1,TRBD2,TRBV7-2,NA,CASSNSGDPAGEQFF,TGTGCCAGCAGCAATAGCGGGGACCCAGCGGGTGAGCAGTTCTTC
TRBJ2-1,NA,TRBV7-2,NA,CTSSTRDILGHNEQFF,TGTACCAGCAGCACCCGGGACATTTTAGGTCACAATGAGCAGTTCTTC
TRBJ2-7,NA,TRBV20-1,NA,CSASPPFGSKREQYF,TGCAGTGCTAGCCCCCCCTTCGGATCAAAGCGGGAGCAGTACTTC
TRBJ1-2,TRBD1,TRBV5-1,NA,CASSLVSGTGAYGYTF,TGCGCCAGCAGCTTGGTGTCCGGGACAGGGGCCTATGGCTACACCTTC
TRBJ2-1,NA,TRBV10-3,NA,CAIRLAGTGSSGGQFF,TGTGCCATCAGGCTAGCCGGGACAGGATCATCGGGGGGGCAGTTCTTC
TRBJ2-1,TRBD1,TRBV4-3,NA,CASSPDRASPSYNEQFF,TGCGCCAGCAGCCCAGACAGGGCCTCACCCTCCTACAATGAGCAGTTCTTC
TRBJ2-5,NA,TRBV5-1,NA,CASSYPSRVETQYF,TGCGCCAGCAGCTACCCTTCGAGAGTTGAGACCCAGTACTTC
TRBJ2-7,TRBD2,TRBV7-9,NA,CASSLTGTSGSYEQYF,TGTGCCAGCAGCTTAACCGGGACTAGCGGGTCCTACGAGCAGTACTTC
TRBJ2-4,NA,TRBV20-1,NA,CSARAISRGSKNIQYF,TGCAGTGCTAGAGCCATTAGCAGGGGTTCCAAAAACATTCAGTACTTC
TRBJ2-1,NA,TRBV5-1,once,CASSLTTGPYNEQFF,TGCGCCAGCAGCCTGACGACAGGTCCCTACAATGAGCAGTTCTTC
TRBJ2-1,TRBD2,TRBV29-1,NA,CSVFSGRSSYNEQFF,TGCAGCGTTTTTAGCGGGAGGAGTTCCTACAATGAGCAGTTCTTC
TRBJ1-2,NA,TRBV29-1,few,CSVVIRTGGGYTF,TGCAGCGTTGTTATAAGGACGGGGGGCGGCTACACCTTC
TRBJ2-7,NA,TRBV4-2,NA,CASSRGDPGRYEQYF,TGTGCCAGCAGCCGGGGCGATCCGGGACGCTACGAGCAGTACTTC
TRBJ2-5,NA,TRBV2,NA,CASSSGPAPHETQYF,TGTGCCAGCAGCTCCGGCCCCGCGCCACACGAGACCCAGTACTTC
TRBJ1-2,NA,TRBV12-3/TRBV12-4,NA,CASSFSGYTF,TGTGCCAGCAGCTTTAGTGGCTACACCTTC
TRBJ2-7,TRBD1,TRBV5-1,many,CASSLRQGLAYEQYF,TGCGCCAGCAGCCTCCGACAGGGCCTAGCCTACGAGCAGTACTTC
TRBJ2-1,TRBD2,TRBV2,once,CASSEGTSGRDEQFF,TGTGCCAGCAGTGAAGGGACTAGCGGGAGGGATGAGCAGTTCTTC
TRBJ2-7,TRBD2,TRBV5-6,NA,CASSRLTSGIYEQYF,TGTGCCAGCAGCCGCTTGACTAGCGGGATTTACGAGCAGTACTTC
TRBJ2-4,NA,TRBV30,few,CASGLGAKNIQYF,TGTGCCTCGGGGTTGGGGGCCAAAAACATTCAGTACTTC
TRBJ1-2,TRBD1,TRBV29-1,few,CSGDSIGSGHGYTF,TGCAGCGGGGACAGTATAGGTTCGGGGCATGGCTACACCTTC
TRBJ2-1,NA,TRBV4-2,NA,CASSRTEEGKETQFF,TGTGCCAGCAGCCGTACAGAGGAAGGGAAAGAGACCCAGTTCTTC
TRBJ1-2,NA,TRBV5-6,few,CASSGWGEIDYTF,TGTGCCAGCAGCGGCTGGGGGGAGATTGACTACACCTTC
TRBJ2-3,TRBD2,TRBV10-3,NA,CAISDTEREFLDTQYF,TGTGCCATCAGTGATACAGAGCGGGAGTTCTTGGATACGCAGTATTTT
TRBJ1-2,NA,TRBV4-2,NA,CASSQDQAFLEGYTF,TGTGCCAGCAGCCAAGATCAGGCCTTTCTGGAAGGCTACACCTTC
TRBJ1-2,NA,TRBV28,NA,CASLAGGQDGYTF,TGTGCCAGCCTTGCCGGGGGGCAGGATGGCTACACCTTC
TRBJ2-5,TRBD1,TRBV5-1,NA,CASSPGQTYNEQYF,TGCGCCAGCAGCCCGGGACAGACCTACAATGAGCAGTACTTC